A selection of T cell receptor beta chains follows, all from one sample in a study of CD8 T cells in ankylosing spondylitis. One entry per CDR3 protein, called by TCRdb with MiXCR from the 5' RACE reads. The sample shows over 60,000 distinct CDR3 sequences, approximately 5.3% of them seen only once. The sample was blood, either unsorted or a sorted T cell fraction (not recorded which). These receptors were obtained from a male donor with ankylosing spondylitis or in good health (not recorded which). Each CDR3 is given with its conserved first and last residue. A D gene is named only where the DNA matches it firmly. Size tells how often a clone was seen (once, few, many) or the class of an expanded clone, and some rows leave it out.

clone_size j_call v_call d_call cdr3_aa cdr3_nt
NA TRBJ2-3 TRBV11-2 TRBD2 CASSPLAGADTQYF TGTGCCAGCAGCCCTCTGGCGGGGGCAGATACGCAGTATTTT
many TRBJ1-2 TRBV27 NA CASKLAGAYGYTF TGTGCCAGCAAACTAGCGGGCGCCTATGGCTACACCTTC
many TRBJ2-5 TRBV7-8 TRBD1 CASSLVTGGWETQYF TGTGCCAGCAGCTTAGTTACAGGGGGCTGGGAGACCCAGTACTTC
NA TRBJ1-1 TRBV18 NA CASSTGQGIAFF TGTGCCAGCTCAACGGGGCAAGGGATAGCTTTCTTT
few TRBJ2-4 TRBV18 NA CASSPPGINIQYF TGTGCCAGCTCACCACCGGGGATAAACATTCAGTACTTC
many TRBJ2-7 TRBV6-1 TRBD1 CASTWDRKTYEQYF TGTGCCAGCACGTGGGACAGGAAGACTTACGAGCAGTACTTC
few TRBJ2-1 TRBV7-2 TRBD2 CASRPSGGPDNEQFF TGTGCCAGCAGACCAAGCGGGGGCCCCGACAATGAGCAGTTCTTC
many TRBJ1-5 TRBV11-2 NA CASSLEGRPNQPQHF TGTGCCAGCAGCTTAGAGGGGCGGCCGAATCAGCCCCAGCATTTT
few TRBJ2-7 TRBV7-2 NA CASSLASGQTHEQYF TGTGCCAGCAGCTTAGCATCCGGACAGACCCACGAGCAGTACTTC
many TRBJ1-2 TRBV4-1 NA CASSQHTVTGDYGYTF TGCGCCAGCAGCCAACATACAGTTACCGGGGACTATGGCTACACCTTC
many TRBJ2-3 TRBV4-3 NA CASSQLGGGSTDTQYF TGCGCCAGCAGCCAGCTAGGGGGGGGCAGCACAGATACGCAGTATTTT
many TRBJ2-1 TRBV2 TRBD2 CASSDMGGGGEQFF TGTGCCAGCAGTGACATGGGCGGGGGGGGTGAGCAGTTCTTC
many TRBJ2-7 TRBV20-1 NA CSARVASGYEQYF TGCAGTGCTAGAGTGGCCAGCGGCTACGAGCAGTACTTC
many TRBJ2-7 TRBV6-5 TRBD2 CASSYGGGGSEQYF TGTGCCAGCAGTTACGGGGGGGGTGGAAGCGAGCAGTACTTC
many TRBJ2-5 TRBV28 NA CASQVRGGQETQYF TGTGCCAGCCAGGTCAGAGGGGGTCAAGAGACCCAGTACTTC
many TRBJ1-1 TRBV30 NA CAWTRDEAFF TGTGCCTGGACACGGGATGAAGCTTTCTTT
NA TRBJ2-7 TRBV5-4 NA CASTNGPAYEQYF TGTGCCAGCACTAACGGTCCGGCCTACGAGCAGTACTTC
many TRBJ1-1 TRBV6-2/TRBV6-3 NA CASGSPRGVAEAFF TGTGCCAGCGGGTCTCCCCGAGGGGTGGCTGAAGCTTTCTTT
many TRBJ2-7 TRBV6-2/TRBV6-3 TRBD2 CASRTSAYEQYF TGTGCCAGCAGAACTAGCGCTTACGAGCAGTACTTC
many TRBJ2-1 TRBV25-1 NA CASSPGTSNEQFF TGTGCCAGCAGTCCAGGGACCTCCAATGAGCAGTTCTTC
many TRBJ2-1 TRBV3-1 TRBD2 CASSPGLAGVYNEQFF TGTGCCAGCAGCCCGGGACTAGCGGGGGTTTACAATGAGCAGTTCTTC
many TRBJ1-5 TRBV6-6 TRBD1 CASRDQGGQPQHF TGTGCCAGCAGGGACCAGGGGGGCCAGCCCCAGCATTTT
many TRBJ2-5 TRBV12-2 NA CASRLVSGSSGRTQETQYF TGTGCAAGTCGCTTAGTCTCCGGAAGCAGCGGGCGGACACAAGAGACCCAGTACTTC
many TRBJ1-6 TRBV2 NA CASSESGDGSPLHF TGTGCCAGCAGTGAGTCCGGGGATGGTTCACCCCTCCACTTT
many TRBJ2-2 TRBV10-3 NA CAISELSGPNTGELFF TGTGCCATCAGTGAGCTGTCAGGACCGAACACCGGGGAGCTGTTTTTT
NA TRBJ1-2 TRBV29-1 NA CSVVSERIYDGCTF TGCAGCGTTGTTTCAGAGAGAATATATGATGGCTGCACCTTC
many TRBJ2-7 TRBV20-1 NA CSARGWRGPYEQYF TGCAGTGCTAGAGGGTGGAGGGGCCCCTACGAGCAGTACTTC
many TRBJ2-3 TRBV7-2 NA CASRDPGQAPDTQYF TGTGCCAGCAGGGACCCGGGGCAAGCCCCAGATACGCAGTATTTT
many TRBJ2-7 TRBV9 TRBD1 CASSPGDRYEQYF TGTGCCAGCAGCCCCGGGGACAGATACGAGCAGTACTTC
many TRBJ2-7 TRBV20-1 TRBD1 CSARDDRGAYEQYF TGCAGTGCTAGAGATGACAGGGGGGCGTACGAGCAGTACTTC
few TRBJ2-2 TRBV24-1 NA CATSPGKRSGELFF TGTGCCACCAGCCCGGGCAAGCGGTCCGGGGAGCTGTTTTTT
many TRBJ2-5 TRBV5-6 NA CASSLGHRSGALETQYF TGTGCCAGCAGCTTGGGGCATCGATCGGGGGCTTTGGAGACCCAGTACTTC
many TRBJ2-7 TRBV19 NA CASSTKERVGYEQYF TGTGCCAGTAGTACGAAGGAGCGGGTTGGCTACGAGCAGTACTTC
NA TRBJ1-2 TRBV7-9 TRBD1 CASSRTGDNYGYTF TGTGCCAGCAGCCGGACAGGGGATAACTATGGCTACACCTTC
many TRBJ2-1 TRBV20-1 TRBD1 CSARKQGFHEQFF TGCAGTGCTAGAAAACAGGGGTTCCATGAGCAGTTCTTC
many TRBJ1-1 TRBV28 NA CASSAGARNTEAFF TGTGCCAGCAGTGCCGGTGCGAGGAACACTGAAGCTTTCTTT
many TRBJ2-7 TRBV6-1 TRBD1 CASSKGQLSPYEQYF TGTGCCAGCAGCAAGGGACAGCTGAGCCCCTACGAGCAGTACTTC
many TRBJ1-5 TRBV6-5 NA CASSLRGSGPQHF TGTGCCAGCTCTTTGCGGGGTTCCGGGCCCCAGCATTTT
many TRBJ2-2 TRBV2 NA CASSKGAGSTGELFF TGTGCCAGCAGTAAGGGCGCAGGTAGCACCGGGGAGCTGTTTTTT
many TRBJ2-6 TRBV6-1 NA CASSPARGSGANVLTF TGTGCCAGCAGCCCCGCCAGGGGCTCTGGGGCCAACGTCCTGACTTTC
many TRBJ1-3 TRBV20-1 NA CSAAGGTHSGNTIYF TGCAGTGCCGCGGGAGGGACCCACTCTGGAAACACCATATATTTT
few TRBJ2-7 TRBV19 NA CASSGRTEGYEQYF TGTGCCAGTAGTGGGAGGACAGAAGGGTACGAGCAGTACTTC
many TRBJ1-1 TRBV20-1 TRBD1 CSARRGRTGSEAFF TGCAGTGCTAGACGAGGGAGGACAGGGTCTGAAGCTTTCTTT
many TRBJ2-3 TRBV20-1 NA CCARDDRQGSRWWFGTDTQYF TGCTGTGCTAGAGATGACAGGCAGGGGTCGAGGTGGTGGTTTGGCACAGATACGCAGTATTTT
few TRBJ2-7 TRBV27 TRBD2 CASSALSGGGKDEQYF TGTGCCAGCAGCGCTCTTAGCGGCGGGGGGAAGGACGAGCAGTACTTC
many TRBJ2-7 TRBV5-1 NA CASSFTGTYEQYF TGCGCCAGCAGCTTCACAGGGACCTACGAGCAGTACTTC
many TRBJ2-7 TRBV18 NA CASSPRASQDSYEQYF TGTGCCAGCTCACCGCGGGCAAGCCAGGACTCCTACGAGCAGTACTTC